The 29 T cell receptor beta chains given below trace back to one sample, sequenced in a study of cytomegalovirus exposure and HLA in healthy donors. The PCR used 60 Vbeta and 13 Jbeta primers. Sequencing used immunoSEQ multiplex PCR; TCRdb keeps in-frame clones, though not all of them. The table has 150,000 to 200,000 clones, around four fifths seen once. Input material: PBMCs. Source of these receptors: a man between 18 and 35 years old in good health and CMV-seronegative.

This clone was seen just once. CDR3 in DNA: TGTGCCAGCAGGAGTCGTAGCTGGGAAGAGACCCAGTACTTC. This encodes CASRSRSWEETQYF. V usage is TRBV28 and J usage is TRBJ2-5, with D uncertain. Germline CDR1 and CDR2: MDHEN and SYDVKM. V shed 6 bases and J shed 3 bases, with 14 bases lying between them. The CDR3 length is 14 residues. Using reference TRBV28 and TRBJ2-5 for the parts outside the CDR3, the full variable domain is DVKVTQSSRYLVKRTGEKVFLECVQDMDHENMFWYRQDPGLGLRLIYFSYDVKMKEKGDIPEGYSVSREKKERFSLILESASTNQTSMYLCASRSRSWEETQYFGPGTRLLVL.

V and J are TRBV2 and TRBJ2-3; 7 nucleotides match TRBD2. V was pared by 7 bases and J by 14 bases, with 12 bases of the junction left unmatched. The CDR3 covers 12 residues. CDR1 and CDR2 from the germline V gene are SNHLY and FYNNEI. CDR3 coding DNA: TGTGCCAGCAAAGCCGGGGGGACGCCTGGGTATTTT. This codes for CASKAGGTPGYF.

J is TRBJ2-3 and V is TRBV7-3; no firm D call. The CDR3 spans 12 residues. Germline V CDR1 and CDR2: SGHTA, FQGTGA. Trimming took off 5 bases at V and 5 bases at J, with 8 bases between the two ends. The chain's CDR3 is CASSQTGDTQYF. DNA for the CDR3: TGTGCCAGCAGCCAGACGGGAGATACGCAGTATTTT.

The chain combines TRBV7-2 with TRBJ1-3; 7 bases agree with TRBD1. The CDR3 totals 14 residues. CDR1 and CDR2 (germline): SGHTA, FQGNSA. V shed 5 bases and J 7 bases; nucleotides not matched to a gene: 8. Here the CDR3 DNA reads TGTGCCAGCAGCCGAGGACAGGACGGGAACACCATATATTTT. This translates into CASSRGQDGNTIYF.

The chain couples TRBV28 to TRBJ2-5; D gene uncertain. The CDR3 totals 12 residues. V shed 5 bases and J shed 4 bases, with 8 bases lying between them. Germline values: CDR1 MDHEN, CDR2 SYDVKM. The CDR3 DNA follows: TGTGCCAGCAGTCCCCTCCGAGAGACCCAGTACTTC. The encoded protein is CASSPLRETQYF.

The V and J genes are TRBV11-2 and TRBJ1-1; D not resolved. CDR3 length equals 17 residues. V was pared by 5 bases and J by 1 base, with 20 bases between. Germline CDR1 and CDR2: SGHAT and FQNNGV. The CDR3 nucleotides are TGTGCCAGCAGCCAACGAGGGCAGGTTAAGGGGAACACTGAAGCTTTCTTT. This encodes CASSQRGQVKGNTEAFF.

This clone appeared a few times. The chain links TRBV4-1 to TRBJ2-7; 10 nucleotides align to TRBD1. Trimming cost V 4 bases and J 9 bases; bases outside gene matches: 9. This CDR3 comprises 14 residues. Germline lookup yields CDR1 MGHRA and CDR2 YSYEKL. Here the CDR3 reads CASSPRDRGVGQYF. As DNA, the CDR3 is TGCGCCAGCAGCCCCCGGGACAGGGGTGTAGGGCAGTACTTC.

This clone showed up just a few times. This chain joins TRBV28 and TRBJ1-4; D might be TRBD1 (5 bases). V gave up 2 bases and J gave up 4 bases, with 14 bases separating them. Germline values: CDR1 MDHEN, CDR2 SYDVKM. This CDR3 comprises 16 residues. The CDR3 loop reads CASSLAGGAVNEKLFF. The CDR3 bases are TGTGCCAGCAGTTTAGCTGGAGGGGCAGTTAATGAAAAACTGTTTTTT.

As regards this clone: Its ends do not fully match the called genes, so a read error is possible. The chain employs TRBV7-9 and TRBJ2-7; D might be TRBD1 (5 bases). The germline V gene has CDR1 SEHNR and CDR2 FQNEAQ (reference sequence). This CDR3 is built from 13 residues. The CDR3 nucleotides are TGTTCCAGCACCCCGCGAAGGGGCCACGAGCAGTACTTC. Translation: CSSTPRRGHEQYF.

The V and J genes are TRBV7-8 and TRBJ1-2, with 7 bases that match TRBD1. The CDR3 is made up of 16 amino acids. Germline lookup yields CDR1 SGHVS and CDR2 FQNEAQ. The V segment lost 0 bases and the J segment 4 bases; nucleotides outside the gene matches: 8. This CDR3 reads CASSLAGSGGIYGYTF. CDR3 DNA sequence: TGTGCCAGCAGCTTAGCGGGGTCAGGGGGAATCTATGGCTACACCTTC.

The chain has TRBV7-8 and TRBJ2-7, with D maybe TRBD1 (6 bases). Looked up from germline, CDR1 is SGHVS and CDR2 is FQNEAQ. This CDR3 region has 13 residues. V lost 3 bases, J lost 6 bases, and 12 bases lay in between. CDR3 loop: CASSFPGVREQYF. The CDR3 DNA reads as TGTGCCAGCAGCTTTCCAGGGGTACGCGAGCAGTACTTC.

CDR3 DNA: TGCGCCAGCAGCCAAGTGCGGGGGGCTCGTCCCGAGCAGTACTTC. Amino acids: CASSQVRGARPEQYF. The chain employs TRBV4-1 and TRBJ2-7, with 8 bases that match TRBD2. V lost 1 base and J lost 6; bases outside the gene matches: 8. The germline V gene encodes CDR1 MGHRA and CDR2 YSYEKL. This CDR3 contains 15 residues.

V usage is TRBV19 and J usage is TRBJ2-4, with TRBD1 matching 10 bases. The V and J ends lost 7 bases and 8 bases, in that order; junction bases with no gene match: 5. Germline values: CDR1 LNHDA, CDR2 SQIVND (reference sequence). The length of the CDR3 is 13 residues. CDR3 DNA: TGTGCCAGTACCGGGACAGGGGCTGACATTCAGTACTTC. It translates to CASTGTGADIQYF.

The sample holds one count of this clone. The chain carries TRBV5-1 and TRBJ2-1; 13 bases map to TRBD2. The CDR3 loop spans 16 amino acids. V lost 2 bases, J lost 8 bases, and 7 bases stayed unmatched. Germline assignment: CDR1 SGHRS and CDR2 YFSETQ. The CDR3 region is CASSFPGTSGTDEQFF. CDR3 nucleotides: TGCGCCAGCAGCTTCCCCGGGACTAGCGGGACTGATGAGCAGTTCTTC.

This clone showed up just once. Sequence at one end of the junction differs from germline and may be a read error. CDR3: CSSSKSGTLTDTQYF. The CDR3 coding sequence is TGTTCCAGCAGTAAAAGCGGGACCCTCACAGATACGCAGTATTTT. The V call is TRBV7-9, the J call TRBJ2-3; 7 nucleotides match TRBD2. Germline lookup yields CDR1 SEHNR and CDR2 FQNEAQ (reference sequence). The CDR3 is 15 amino acids.

The chain employs TRBV6-1 and TRBJ2-3; TRBD2 matches 9 bases. Germline V gene lookup returns CDR1 MNHNS and CDR2 SASEGT. This CDR3 spans 15 amino acids. V was clipped by 4 bases and J by 6 bases; unmatched bases: 8. CDR3 region: CASSVTSGSRDTQYF. CDR3 coding DNA: TGTGCCAGCAGTGTCACTAGCGGGTCCAGGGATACGCAGTATTTT.

This sequence joins TRBV28 and TRBJ2-6, with 9 bases that match TRBD2. Trimming took 6 bases from V and 0 from J; bases not matched to a gene: 6. This CDR3 has 17 residues. Germline CDR1 MDHEN, CDR2 SYDVKM. CDR3 sequence (DNA): TGTGCCAGCAGCGAGCGGGAGGCCCCCTCTGGGGCCAACGTCCTGACTTTC. It codes for CASSEREAPSGANVLTF.

This clone was seen only a few times. The chain is built from TRBV5-1 and TRBJ1-2; D call uncertain. The CDR3 consists of 15 residues. Trimming took off 0 bases at V and 1 base at J, with 10 bases between the two ends. The germline CDR1 and CDR2 sequences are SGHRS and YFSETQ. CDR3: CASSLGGGGNYGYTF. The CDR3 bases are TGCGCCAGCAGCTTGGGCGGAGGCGGTAACTATGGCTACACCTTC.

The gene calls are TRBV5-1 and TRBJ2-2; 9 positions match TRBD1. V lost 4 bases, J lost 4 bases, and 8 bases stayed unmatched. The germline gives CDR1 SGHRS, CDR2 YFSETQ. The CDR3 is 16 residues long. This CDR3 is CASSLTGTGSTGELFF. The CDR3 DNA follows: TGCGCCAGCAGCCTCACCGGGACAGGGTCCACCGGGGAGCTGTTTTTT. Together with reference TRBV5-1 and TRBJ2-2, the CDR3 gives the full variable domain: KAGVTQTPRYLIKTRGQQVTLSCSPISGHRSVSWYQQTPGQGLQFLFEYFSETQRNKGNFPGRFSGRQFSNSRSEMNVSTLELGDSALYLCASSLTGTGSTGELFFGEGSRLTVL.

This chain joins TRBV28 and TRBJ2-7; D not certain. Germline V CDR1 and CDR2: MDHEN, SYDVKM. The CDR3 sequence is 13 residues long. Trimming removed 1 base from V and 6 bases from J, with 10 bases in between. The CDR3 here is CASSLYTLAEQYF. In DNA form, the CDR3 reads TGTGCCAGCAGTTTATACACCTTGGCCGAGCAGTACTTC.

A remark on this clone: One end of the junction varies from germline; a read error may be responsible. The chain joins TRBV7-9 to TRBJ2-1; 7 bases agree with TRBD1. Per germline, CDR1 SEHNR and CDR2 FQNEAQ (reference sequence). CDR3 length: 11 residues. CDR3 nucleotides: TGTTCCAGCAGCTTAGGGGGCGAGCAGTTCTTC. The encoded protein is CSSSLGGEQFF. The full variable domain, completed using reference TRBV7-9 and TRBJ2-1, is DTGVSQNPRHKITKRGQNVTFRCDPISEHNRLYWYRQTLGQGPEFLTYFQNEAQLEKSRLLSDRFSAERPKGSFSTLEIQRTEQGDSAMYLCSSSLGGEQFFGPGTRLTVL.

The rearrangement joins TRBV5-1 to TRBJ2-3; possibly TRBD2 for D (5 bases). Germline assignment: CDR1 SGHRS and CDR2 YFSETQ. Trimming took 7 bases from V and 3 from J, leaving 18 bases between them. The length of the CDR3 is 15 residues. This CDR3 reads CASLGGGTGTDTQYF. CDR3 sequence (DNA): TGCGCCAGCCTCGGCGGCGGCACGGGGACAGATACGCAGTATTTT.

The chain joins TRBV6-5 to TRBJ2-2; 7 bases map to TRBD2. V shed 4 bases, J shed 3 bases, and the junction held 5 bases outside the gene matches. Per the germline V gene, CDR1 is MNHEY and CDR2 is SVGAGI. This CDR3 has 15 residues. The CDR3 is CASSSGGAYTGELFF. The CDR3 bases are TGTGCCAGCAGTTCGGGGGGAGCTTACACCGGGGAGCTGTTTTTT.

The CDR3 nucleotides read TGTGCCAGTACTTCTAGGGGGTACAATGAGCAGTTCTTC. Its protein is CASTSRGYNEQFF. The V call is TRBV19, the J call TRBJ2-1; possible D gene TRBD1, 6 bases. From germline, CDR1 is LNHDA and CDR2 SQIVND (reference sequence). Trimming shortened V by 7 bases and J by 4 bases, and 11 bases separated the two germline ends. This CDR3 spans 13 amino acids.

The J gene is TRBJ2-2, the V gene TRBV4-1; 7 bases fit TRBD2. The CDR3 contains 15 residues. V was pared by 4 bases and J by 2 bases, with 4 bases of the junction left unmatched. CDR1 and CDR2 (germline): MGHRA, YSYEKL. For the CDR3, the DNA is TGCGCCAGCAGCCCGGGGAGGGCCAACACCGGGGAGCTGTTTTTT. Translated, it gives CASSPGRANTGELFF.

This chain uses TRBV7-8 with TRBJ1-6; D is perhaps TRBD1 (5 bases). Trimming cost V 5 bases and J 8 bases, with 13 bases left between them. The germline CDR1 and CDR2 sequences are SGHVS and FQNEAQ. This CDR3 has 14 residues. The CDR3 is CASSPRAGDSPLHF. The CDR3 bases are TGTGCCAGCAGCCCCAGGGCAGGAGATTCACCCCTCCACTTT.

The V and J genes are TRBV5-6 and TRBJ1-1, with D possibly TRBD1 on 5 matching bases. The CDR3 loop spans 14 amino acids. Trimming took 1 base from V and 4 from J, leaving 11 bases between them. Per germline, CDR1 SGHDT and CDR2 YYEEEE. CDR3 DNA: TGTGCCAGCAGCTTGATAGGGGCCGGCACTGAAGCTTTCTTT. The encoded protein is CASSLIGAGTEAFF. The full variable domain, completed using reference TRBV5-6 and TRBJ1-1, is DAGVTQSPTHLIKTRGQQVTLRCSPKSGHDTVSWYQQALGQGPQFIFQYYEEEERQRGNFPDRFSGHQFPNYSSELNVNALLLGDSALYLCASSLIGAGTEAFFGQGTRLTVV.

The J gene is TRBJ1-4, the V gene TRBV28, with a possible D match to TRBD1 (6 bases). The CDR3 is 14 residues long. The ends were cut back, 5 bases at V and 3 bases at J, with 10 bases in the middle. CDR1 and CDR2 (germline): MDHEN, SYDVKM. The CDR3 coding sequence is TGTGCCAGCAGTAAGGGGGGGGCTAATGAAAAACTGTTTTTT. Translated, it gives CASSKGGANEKLFF.

This clone was detected a few times. The chain has TRBV6-1 and TRBJ2-7, with TRBD2 matching over 8 bases. V dropped 4 bases and J dropped 6; count of bases not matched to a gene: 5. The CDR3 loop spans 13 amino acids. The germline CDR1 and CDR2 sequences are MNHNS and SASEGT. The CDR3 reads CASSAREGGEQYF. The CDR3 DNA sequence: TGTGCCAGCAGTGCTCGGGAGGGGGGCGAGCAGTACTTC.